A single TCR beta chain is shown here with its context. Its target is not known. Looked up from germline, CDR1 is KGHSH and CDR2 is LQKENI. The V and J ends lost 6 bases and 4 bases respectively, with 7 bases between them. The CDR3 runs to 11 residues. The data were taken from a study of T cell responses to AZD1222 COVID-19 vaccine. The data were produced by immunoSEQ multiplex PCR, yet TCRdb's version contains in-frame clones alone and is incomplete. Of 150,000 to 200,000 clones listed, 94% are singletons. Study-level findings and limits: Receipt of two AZD1222 doses was followed by a rise in Spike-specific TCR breadth and depth. At baseline, just five to seven AZD1222 recipients tested seropositive.

V is TRBV18 and J is TRBJ2-7, with D uncertain. Here the sequenced sample was peripheral blood, taken 28 days after the second AZD1222 dose. The TCR sequence derives from an adult who received the AZD1222 COVID-19 vaccine. In DNA, the CDR3 is TGTGCCAGCTCCCTACGATACGAGCAGTACTTC. Its translation: CASSLRYEQYF.